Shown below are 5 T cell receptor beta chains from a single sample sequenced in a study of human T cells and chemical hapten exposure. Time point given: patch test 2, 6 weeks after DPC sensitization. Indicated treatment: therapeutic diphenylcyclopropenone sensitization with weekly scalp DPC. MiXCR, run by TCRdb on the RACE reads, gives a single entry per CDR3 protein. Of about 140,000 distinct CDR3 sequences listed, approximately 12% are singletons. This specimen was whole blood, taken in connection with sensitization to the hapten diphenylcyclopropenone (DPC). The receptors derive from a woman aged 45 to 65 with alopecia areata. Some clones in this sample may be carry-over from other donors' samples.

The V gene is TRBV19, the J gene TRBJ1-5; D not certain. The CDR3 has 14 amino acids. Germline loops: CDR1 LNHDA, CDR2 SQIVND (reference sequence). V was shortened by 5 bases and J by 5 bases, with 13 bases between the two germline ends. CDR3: CASSLSSGDQPQHF. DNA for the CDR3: TGTGCCAGTAGTTTGTCTAGTGGCGATCAGCCCCAGCATTTT.

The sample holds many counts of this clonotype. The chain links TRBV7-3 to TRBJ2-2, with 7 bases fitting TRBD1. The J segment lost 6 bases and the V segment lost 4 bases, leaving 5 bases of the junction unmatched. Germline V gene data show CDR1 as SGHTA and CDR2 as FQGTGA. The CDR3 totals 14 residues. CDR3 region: CASSSTTGSGELFF. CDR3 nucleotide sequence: TGTGCCAGCAGCTCTACGACAGGGTCCGGGGAGCTGTTTTTT.

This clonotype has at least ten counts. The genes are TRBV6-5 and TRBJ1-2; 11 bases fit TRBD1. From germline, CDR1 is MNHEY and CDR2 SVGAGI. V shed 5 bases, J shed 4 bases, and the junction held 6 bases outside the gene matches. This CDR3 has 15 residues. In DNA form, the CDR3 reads TGTGCCAGCAGTCCTCGGACAGGGGGCCGCTATGGCTACACCTTC. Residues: CASSPRTGGRYGYTF.

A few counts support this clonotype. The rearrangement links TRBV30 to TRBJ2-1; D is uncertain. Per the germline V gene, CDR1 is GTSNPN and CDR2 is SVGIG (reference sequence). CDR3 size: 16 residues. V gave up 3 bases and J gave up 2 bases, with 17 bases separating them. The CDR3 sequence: CAWSIGHESTYNEQFF. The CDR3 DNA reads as TGTGCCTGGAGCATCGGGCACGAGTCTACCTACAATGAGCAGTTCTTC.

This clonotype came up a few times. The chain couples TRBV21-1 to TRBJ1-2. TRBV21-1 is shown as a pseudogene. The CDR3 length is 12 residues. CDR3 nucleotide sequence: TGTGCCAGCAGCCACATTAACTATGGCTACACCTTC. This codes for CASSHINYGYTF.